This is a list of T cell receptor beta chains from one sample in a study of cytomegalovirus exposure and HLA in healthy donors. Method: immunoSEQ multiplex PCR; TCRdb's copy keeps in-frame clones and lacks some. Of roughly 190,000 clones in the sample, around 87% were seen once. Material: PBMCs. The receptors were sampled from a man in his thirties or forties in good health and CMV-seronegative. Each CDR3 is given with its conserved first and last residue. A D gene is named only where the DNA matches it firmly. Size is stated for part of the rows, as once, few or many counts, or as a class when the clone is expanded.

cdr3_aa: CASSLSGPGAWTEAFF
cdr3_nt: TGTGCCAGCAGTTTATCCGGGCCAGGGGCTTGGACTGAAGCTTTCTTT
d_call: .
v_call: TRBV28
clone_size: .
j_call: TRBJ1-1

cdr3_aa: CAWSVYPSLGANVLTF
cdr3_nt: TGTGCCTGGAGTGTGTATCCCTCTCTGGGGGCCAACGTCCTGACTTTC
d_call: .
v_call: TRBV30
clone_size: .
j_call: TRBJ2-6

cdr3_aa: CASTSQGRNYGYTF
cdr3_nt: TGTGCCAGCACCTCCCAGGGCAGGAACTATGGCTACACCTTC
d_call: .
v_call: TRBV28
clone_size: .
j_call: TRBJ1-2

cdr3_aa: CASSERGAGGAGGYTF
cdr3_nt: TGTGCCAGCAGTGAAAGGGGGGCGGGGGGGGCCGGTGGCTACACCTTC
d_call: .
v_call: TRBV2
clone_size: few
j_call: TRBJ1-2

cdr3_aa: CASSFALYEQYF
cdr3_nt: TGTGCCAGCAGTTTCGCCCTCTACGAGCAGTACTTC
d_call: .
v_call: TRBV28
clone_size: .
j_call: TRBJ2-7

cdr3_aa: CASSQVSYPGLADKEQYF
cdr3_nt: TGCGCCAGCAGCCAAGTATCCTATCCGGGACTAGCAGACAAGGAGCAGTACTTC
d_call: TRBD2
v_call: TRBV4-3
clone_size: .
j_call: TRBJ2-7

cdr3_aa: CASSPLTGDMNTEAFF
cdr3_nt: TGTGCCAGCAGTCCTCTGACAGGGGACATGAACACTGAAGCTTTCTTT
d_call: TRBD1
v_call: TRBV28
clone_size: .
j_call: TRBJ1-1

cdr3_aa: CAISESGRGHYGYTF
cdr3_nt: TGTGCCATCAGTGAGTCGGGCAGGGGGCATTATGGCTACACCTTC
d_call: TRBD1
v_call: TRBV10-3
clone_size: .
j_call: TRBJ1-2

cdr3_aa: CASSLDLAGASDIQYF
cdr3_nt: TGCGCCAGCAGCTTGGACCTAGCGGGAGCATCAGACATTCAGTACTTC
d_call: TRBD2
v_call: TRBV5-1
clone_size: .
j_call: TRBJ2-4

cdr3_aa: CATSRVGGAPYSYNSPLHF
cdr3_nt: TGTGCCACCAGCAGAGTCGGAGGGGCTCCTTACTCCTATAATTCACCCCTCCACTTT
d_call: .
v_call: TRBV15
clone_size: .
j_call: TRBJ1-6

cdr3_aa: CASSLAGFEQFF
cdr3_nt: TGTGCCAGCAGCTTGGCGGGCTTTGAGCAGTTCTTC
d_call: .
v_call: TRBV7-2
clone_size: .
j_call: TRBJ2-1

cdr3_aa: CSSSLGLAGADSYNEQFF
cdr3_nt: TGTTCCAGCAGCTTAGGACTAGCGGGGGCCGACTCCTACAATGAGCAGTTCTTC
d_call: TRBD2
v_call: TRBV7-9
clone_size: once
j_call: TRBJ2-1

cdr3_aa: CASSFPGQAYNEQFF
cdr3_nt: TGTGCCAGCAGCTTTCCGGGACAGGCTTACAATGAGCAGTTCTTC
d_call: TRBD1
v_call: TRBV7-9
clone_size: .
j_call: TRBJ2-1

cdr3_aa: CAGRTGGGITEAFF
cdr3_nt: TGTGCCGGTAGGACAGGGGGCGGGATCACTGAAGCTTTCTTT
d_call: TRBD1
v_call: TRBV28
clone_size: .
j_call: TRBJ1-1

cdr3_aa: CASSQDSGQGAREQYF
cdr3_nt: TGCGCCAGCAGCCAAGATTCCGGACAGGGGGCTCGAGAGCAGTACTTC
d_call: TRBD1
v_call: TRBV4-1
clone_size: .
j_call: TRBJ2-5

cdr3_aa: CAWSVADSYSGANVLTF
cdr3_nt: TGTGCCTGGAGTGTAGCGGACAGTTACTCTGGGGCCAACGTCCTGACTTTC
d_call: .
v_call: TRBV30
clone_size: few
j_call: TRBJ2-6

cdr3_aa: CASSPRAGLSYEQYF
cdr3_nt: TGTGCCAGTAGTCCCCGGGCAGGGTTGTCCTACGAGCAGTACTTC
d_call: .
v_call: TRBV19
clone_size: .
j_call: TRBJ2-7

cdr3_aa: CASSLGQGYEAFF
cdr3_nt: TGTGCCAGCAGTTTAGGACAGGGATATGAAGCTTTCTTT
d_call: TRBD1
v_call: TRBV27
clone_size: .
j_call: TRBJ1-1

cdr3_aa: CASSLGTSANTGELFF
cdr3_nt: TGTGCCAGTAGTCTCGGGACTAGCGCTAACACCGGGGAGCTGTTTTTT
d_call: TRBD2
v_call: TRBV19
clone_size: .
j_call: TRBJ2-2

cdr3_aa: CASNARRDRVYEQYF
cdr3_nt: TGTGCCAGCAACGCCCGCCGGGACAGGGTTTACGAGCAGTACTTC
d_call: TRBD1
v_call: TRBV6-6
clone_size: .
j_call: TRBJ2-7

cdr3_aa: CASTPGQGSQPQHF
cdr3_nt: TGTGCCAGTACTCCGGGACAGGGGTCGCAGCCCCAGCATTTT
d_call: TRBD1
v_call: TRBV19
clone_size: .
j_call: TRBJ1-5

cdr3_aa: CASSQERAGVSYNEQFF
cdr3_nt: TGCGCCAGCAGCCAAGAGAGGGCGGGGGTTTCCTACAATGAGCAGTTCTTC
d_call: TRBD2
v_call: TRBV4-1
clone_size: .
j_call: TRBJ2-1

cdr3_aa: CASSQEGGDWVRYF
cdr3_nt: TGCGCCAGCAGCCAAGAAGGAGGGGACTGGGTCCGATATTTT
d_call: .
v_call: TRBV4-1
clone_size: .
j_call: TRBJ1-3

cdr3_aa: CASSPVSGANVLTF
cdr3_nt: TGTGCCAGCAGTCCAGTATCTGGGGCCAACGTCCTGACTTTC
d_call: .
v_call: TRBV7-9
clone_size: .
j_call: TRBJ2-6

cdr3_aa: CASSFWQTNYGYTF
cdr3_nt: TGTGCCAGCAGCTTTTGGCAAACTAACTATGGCTACACCTTC
d_call: .
v_call: TRBV7-9
clone_size: .
j_call: TRBJ1-2

cdr3_aa: CASSTNRVSYNEQFF
cdr3_nt: TGTGCCAGCAGTACAAACAGGGTCTCCTACAATGAGCAGTTCTTC
d_call: .
v_call: TRBV28
clone_size: .
j_call: TRBJ2-1

cdr3_aa: CASSGSLAGGANYGYTF
cdr3_nt: TGCGCCAGCAGTGGGTCCCTAGCAGGTGGGGCTAACTATGGCTACACCTTC
d_call: .
v_call: TRBV10-2
clone_size: .
j_call: TRBJ1-2

cdr3_aa: CASSIMAIAGIDTEAFF
cdr3_nt: TGTGCCAGCAGTATTATGGCCATAGCGGGGATAGACACTGAAGCTTTCTTT
d_call: .
v_call: TRBV27
clone_size: .
j_call: TRBJ1-1

cdr3_aa: CASSLSGTGVGETQYF
cdr3_nt: TGTGCCAGCAGCTTGTCCGGGACAGGGGTAGGAGAGACCCAGTACTTC
d_call: TRBD1
v_call: TRBV7-2
clone_size: once
j_call: TRBJ2-5

cdr3_aa: CASRRDSSGNTIYF
cdr3_nt: TGCGCCAGCAGGAGGGACAGCTCTGGAAACACCATATATTTT
d_call: TRBD1
v_call: TRBV5-1
clone_size: .
j_call: TRBJ1-3

cdr3_aa: CASSPRTGSNEQFF
cdr3_nt: TGTGCCAGCTCCCCGAGGACAGGGTCCAATGAGCAGTTCTTC
d_call: TRBD1
v_call: TRBV18
clone_size: .
j_call: TRBJ2-1

cdr3_aa: CASSGRGTTGLAGDGGELFF
cdr3_nt: TGTGCCAGCAGTGGAAGGGGGACTACAGGACTAGCGGGAGACGGCGGGGAGCTGTTTTTT
d_call: TRBD2
v_call: TRBV6-1
clone_size: few
j_call: TRBJ2-2

cdr3_aa: CASSLGQGATFGVTDTQYF
cdr3_nt: TGTGCCAGCAGCTTGGGACAGGGGGCCACCTTCGGAGTCACAGATACGCAGTATTTT
d_call: TRBD1
v_call: TRBV5-6
clone_size: .
j_call: TRBJ2-3

cdr3_aa: CASSESFKDTQYF
cdr3_nt: TGCGCCAGCAGTGAGTCGTTCAAAGATACGCAGTATTTT
d_call: .
v_call: TRBV10-1
clone_size: .
j_call: TRBJ2-3

cdr3_aa: CASSPDVSSGANGLTF
cdr3_nt: TGTGCCAGCAGTCCCGACGTAAGCTCTGGGGCCAACGGCCTGACTTTC
d_call: .
v_call: TRBV2
clone_size: .
j_call: TRBJ2-6

cdr3_aa: CASSLEPYRGSSYEQYF
cdr3_nt: TGCGCCAGCAGCTTGGAACCATACAGGGGGAGCTCCTACGAGCAGTACTTC
d_call: TRBD1
v_call: TRBV5-1
clone_size: .
j_call: TRBJ2-7

cdr3_aa: CASSERQGWAGELFF
cdr3_nt: TGTGCCAGCAGTGAGAGACAGGGGTGGGCCGGGGAGCTGTTTTTT
d_call: TRBD1
v_call: TRBV6-1
clone_size: .
j_call: TRBJ2-2

cdr3_aa: CASSPPGRGLEKLFF
cdr3_nt: TGCGCCAGCAGCCCCCCGGGAAGAGGGTTAGAAAAACTGTTTTTT
d_call: .
v_call: TRBV5-1
clone_size: .
j_call: TRBJ1-4

cdr3_aa: CASSLVGSSNYGYTF
cdr3_nt: TGCGCCAGCAGCTTGGTGGGCAGCTCTAACTATGGCTACACCTTC
d_call: .
v_call: TRBV5-1
clone_size: .
j_call: TRBJ1-2

cdr3_aa: CASSEAGVWGITPLHF
cdr3_nt: TGTGCCAGCAGTGAAGCAGGGGTGTGGGGAATCACCCCCCTCCACTTT
d_call: .
v_call: TRBV6-1
clone_size: .
j_call: TRBJ1-6

cdr3_aa: CASSQVEREHGYTF
cdr3_nt: TGTGCCAGCAGCCAGGTTGAGAGGGAGCACGGCTACACCTTC
d_call: .
v_call: TRBV4-2
clone_size: .
j_call: TRBJ1-2

cdr3_aa: CASSKTGTPYYGYTF
cdr3_nt: TGTGCCAGCAGCAAAACAGGGACCCCTTACTATGGCTACACCTTC
d_call: .
v_call: TRBV6-4
clone_size: .
j_call: TRBJ1-2

cdr3_aa: CASSAGQVFTDTQYF
cdr3_nt: TGTGCCAGCAGTGCAGGACAGGTATTCACAGATACGCAGTATTTT
d_call: TRBD1
v_call: TRBV2
clone_size: .
j_call: TRBJ2-3

cdr3_aa: CASSSPAGSSYEQYF
cdr3_nt: TGTGCCAGCAGTTCCCCGGCGGGCAGCTCCTACGAGCAGTACTTC
d_call: .
v_call: TRBV28
clone_size: .
j_call: TRBJ2-7

cdr3_aa: CASRRPGLTTNEQFF
cdr3_nt: TGTGCCAGCAGGCGTCCGGGACTCACCACCAATGAGCAGTTCTTC
d_call: .
v_call: TRBV7-2
clone_size: .
j_call: TRBJ2-1